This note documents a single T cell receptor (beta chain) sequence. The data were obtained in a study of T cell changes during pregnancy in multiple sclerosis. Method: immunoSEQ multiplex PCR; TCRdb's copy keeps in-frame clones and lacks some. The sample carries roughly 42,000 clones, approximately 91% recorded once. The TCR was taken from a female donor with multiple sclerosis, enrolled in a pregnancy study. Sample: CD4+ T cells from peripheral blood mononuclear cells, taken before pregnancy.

The CDR3 DNA is TGTGCCAGCAGACGGGGGGGCAGCACAGATACGCAGTATTTT. Encoded protein: CASRRGGSTDTQYF. The chain joins TRBV6-6 to TRBJ2-3; 8 nucleotides align to TRBD2. V lost 6 bases to trimming and J lost 0 bases; unmatched junction nucleotides: 2. This CDR3 has 14 amino acids. In germline, CDR1 is MNHNY, CDR2 SVGAGI (reference sequence).